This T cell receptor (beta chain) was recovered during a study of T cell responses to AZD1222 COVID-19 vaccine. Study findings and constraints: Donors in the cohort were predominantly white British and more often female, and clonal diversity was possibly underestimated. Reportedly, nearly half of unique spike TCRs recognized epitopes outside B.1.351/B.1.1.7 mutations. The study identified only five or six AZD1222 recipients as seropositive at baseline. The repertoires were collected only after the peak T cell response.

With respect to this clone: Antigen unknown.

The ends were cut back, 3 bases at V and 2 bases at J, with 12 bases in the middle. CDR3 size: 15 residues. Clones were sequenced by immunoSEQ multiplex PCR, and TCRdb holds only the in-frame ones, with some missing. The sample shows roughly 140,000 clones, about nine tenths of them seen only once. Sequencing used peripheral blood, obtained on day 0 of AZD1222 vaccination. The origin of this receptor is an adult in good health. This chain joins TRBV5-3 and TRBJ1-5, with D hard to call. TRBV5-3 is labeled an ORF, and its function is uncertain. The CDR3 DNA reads TGTGCCAGAAGCTCCAGCCGGGCCTGCAATCAGCCCCAGCATTTT. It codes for CARSSSRACNQPQHF.